This T cell receptor (beta chain) originates from a study of T cell responses to AZD1222 COVID-19 vaccine. Overall study context: The study pooled second doses at about 4 or about 12 weeks. Study-wide findings and caveats: Scientists sampled the repertoires only once the peak T cell response had passed.

To note about this clone: What it binds is unknown.

The method was immunoSEQ multiplex PCR; TCRdb's version includes in-frame clones alone and lacks a portion of them. The sample lists around 180,000 clones; around 93% were seen once. This CDR3 has 17 residues. V gave up 1 base and J gave up 2 bases; unmatched junction bases: 9. CDR1 SGHTA and CDR2 FQGNSA come from the germline V gene. The sample here was peripheral blood, taken on day 0 of AZD1222 vaccination. The chain has TRBV7-2 and TRBJ2-7; 9 bases line up with TRBD2. The clonotype originates from an adult in good health. The CDR3 DNA follows: TGTGCCAGCAGCTTAGGGCGTGGAGCGGGAGGTGCCTACGAGCAGTACTTC. Residues: CASSLGRGAGGAYEQYF.